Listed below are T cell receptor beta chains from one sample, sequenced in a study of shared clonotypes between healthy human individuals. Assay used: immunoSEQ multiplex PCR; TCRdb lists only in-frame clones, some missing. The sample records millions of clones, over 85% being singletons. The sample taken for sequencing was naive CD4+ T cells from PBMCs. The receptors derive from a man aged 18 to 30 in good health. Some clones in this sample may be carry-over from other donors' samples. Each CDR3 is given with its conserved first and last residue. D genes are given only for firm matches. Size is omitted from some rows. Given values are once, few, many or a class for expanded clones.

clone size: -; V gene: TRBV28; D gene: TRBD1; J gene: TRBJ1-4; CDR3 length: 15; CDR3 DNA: TGTGCCAGCAGTACAACAGGGGGCCTGGAAGAAAAACTGTTTTTT; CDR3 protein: CASSTTGGLEEKLFF
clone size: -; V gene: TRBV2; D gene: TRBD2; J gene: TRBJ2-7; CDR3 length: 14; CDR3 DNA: TGTGCCAGCAGAGATAGCGGGGGAAGGTACGAGCAGTACTTC; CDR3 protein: CASRDSGGRYEQYF
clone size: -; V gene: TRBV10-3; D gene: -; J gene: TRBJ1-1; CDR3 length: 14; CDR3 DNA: TGTGCCATCCGCCCTGTGGCGACGACACGTGAAGCTTTCTTT; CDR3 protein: CAIRPVATTREAFF
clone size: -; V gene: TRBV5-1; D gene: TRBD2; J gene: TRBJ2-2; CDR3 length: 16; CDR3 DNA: TGCGCCAGCAGCTTTTGGTCTAGCGGGAAAACCGGGGAGCTGTTTTTT; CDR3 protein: CASSFWSSGKTGELFF
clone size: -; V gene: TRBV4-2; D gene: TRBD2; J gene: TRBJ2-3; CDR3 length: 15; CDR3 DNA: TGTGCCAGCAGCCAAGGCGGGAGGGGAGCAAATACGCAGTATTTT; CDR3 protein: CASSQGGRGANTQYF
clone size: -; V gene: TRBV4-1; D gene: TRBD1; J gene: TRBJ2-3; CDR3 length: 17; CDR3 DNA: TGCGCCAGCAGCCAAGATGTGACAGGGGGCCGGTCAGATACGCAGTATTTT; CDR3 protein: CASSQDVTGGRSDTQYF
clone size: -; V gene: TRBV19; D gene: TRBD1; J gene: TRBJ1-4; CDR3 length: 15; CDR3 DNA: TGTGCCAGTAGTTATGTCGGGACAGGGGTGGAAAAACTGTTTTTT; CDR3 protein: CASSYVGTGVEKLFF
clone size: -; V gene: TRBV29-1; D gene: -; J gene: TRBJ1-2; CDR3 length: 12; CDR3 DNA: TGCAGCGTCCTCGGGGGGGACTATGGCTACACCTTC; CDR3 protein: CSVLGGDYGYTF
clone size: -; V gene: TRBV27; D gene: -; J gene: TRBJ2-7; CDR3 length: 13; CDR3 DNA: TGTGCCAGCAGCTTGACTAGTTCGTCGTTGCAGTACTTC; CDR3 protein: CASSLTSSSLQYF
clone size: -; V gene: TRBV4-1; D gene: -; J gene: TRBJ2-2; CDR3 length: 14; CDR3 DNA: TGCGCCAGCAGCCGGGTTCCGGGACCCGGGGAGCTGTTTTTT; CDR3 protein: CASSRVPGPGELFF
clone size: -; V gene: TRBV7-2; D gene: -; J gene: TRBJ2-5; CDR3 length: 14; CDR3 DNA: TGTGCCAGCAGCCTGCGACAGACCCCAGAGACCCAGTACTTC; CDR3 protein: CASSLRQTPETQYF
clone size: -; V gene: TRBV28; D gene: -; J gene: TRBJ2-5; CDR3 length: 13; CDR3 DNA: TGTGCCAGCAGTCAGGGGCGAGAAGAGACCCAGTACTTC; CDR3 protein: CASSQGREETQYF
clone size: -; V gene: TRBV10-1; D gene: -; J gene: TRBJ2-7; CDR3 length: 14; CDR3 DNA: TGCGCCAGCAGTACTGTTCGGAGGGTATACGAGCAGTACTTC; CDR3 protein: CASSTVRRVYEQYF
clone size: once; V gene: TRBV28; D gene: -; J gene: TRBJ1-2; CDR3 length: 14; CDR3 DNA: TGTGCCAGCAGTTTAGCAGGGCCCAACTATGGCTACACCTTC; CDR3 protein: CASSLAGPNYGYTF
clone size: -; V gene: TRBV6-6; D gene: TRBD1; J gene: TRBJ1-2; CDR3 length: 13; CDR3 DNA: TGTGCCAGCAGTTACTCGACAGGGGAAGGCTACACCTTC; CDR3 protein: CASSYSTGEGYTF
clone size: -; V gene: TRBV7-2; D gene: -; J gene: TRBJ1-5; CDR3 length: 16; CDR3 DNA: TGTGCCAGCAGCTTAGCTGCGGGGGGCAAGGAACAGCCCCAGCATTTT; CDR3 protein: CASSLAAGGKEQPQHF
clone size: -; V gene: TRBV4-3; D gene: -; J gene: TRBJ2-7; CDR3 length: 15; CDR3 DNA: TGCGCCAGCAGCCAAGAGAGGGGTACCTACTACGAGCAGTACTTC; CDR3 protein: CASSQERGTYYEQYF
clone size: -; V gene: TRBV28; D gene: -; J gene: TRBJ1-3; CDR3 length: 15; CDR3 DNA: TGTGCCGCCAACAGGATGGGGAGCTCTGGAAACACCATATATTTT; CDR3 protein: CAANRMGSSGNTIYF
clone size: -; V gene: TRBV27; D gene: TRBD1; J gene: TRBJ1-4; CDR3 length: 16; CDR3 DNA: TGTGCCAGCAGTACTCTCGGACAGGGGGGCTATGAAAAACTGTTTTTT; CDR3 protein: CASSTLGQGGYEKLFF
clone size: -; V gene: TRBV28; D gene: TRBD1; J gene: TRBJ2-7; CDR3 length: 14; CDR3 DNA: TGTGCCAGCAGTAAACCGGGACAGAACTACGAGCAGTACTTC; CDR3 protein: CASSKPGQNYEQYF
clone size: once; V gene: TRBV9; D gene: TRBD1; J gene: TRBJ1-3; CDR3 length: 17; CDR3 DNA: TGTGCCAGCAGCTTCCCGACAGGGAGGGTCTCTGGAAACACCATATATTTT; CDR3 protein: CASSFPTGRVSGNTIYF
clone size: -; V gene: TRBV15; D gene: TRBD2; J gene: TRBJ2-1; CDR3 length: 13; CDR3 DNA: TGTGCCACCAGCAGAAATAGCGGGAACGAGCAGTTCTTC; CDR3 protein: CATSRNSGNEQFF
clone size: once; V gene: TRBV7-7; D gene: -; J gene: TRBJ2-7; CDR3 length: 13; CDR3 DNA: TGTGCCAGCAGCTCGGGGTCCTCTAACGAGCAGTACTTC; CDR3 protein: CASSSGSSNEQYF
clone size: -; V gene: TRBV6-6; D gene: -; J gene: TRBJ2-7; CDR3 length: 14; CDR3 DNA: TGTGCCAGCAGTTCCCGGGACTTTTCAGGCGAGCAGTACTTC; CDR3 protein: CASSSRDFSGEQYF
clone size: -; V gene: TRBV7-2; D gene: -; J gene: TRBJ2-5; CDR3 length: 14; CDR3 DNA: TGTGCCAGCAGCTTAAGAACAGGTTTTGAGACCCAGTACTTC; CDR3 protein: CASSLRTGFETQYF
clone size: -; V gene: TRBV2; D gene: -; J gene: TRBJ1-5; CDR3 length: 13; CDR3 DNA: TGTGCCAGCAGGCCTCAGGGCAATCAGCCCCAGCATTTT; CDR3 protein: CASRPQGNQPQHF
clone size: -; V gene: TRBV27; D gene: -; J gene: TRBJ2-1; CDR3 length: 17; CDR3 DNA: TGTGCCAGCAGTTTGACGTTCCGGGACGGATCCTACAATGAGCAGTTCTTC; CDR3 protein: CASSLTFRDGSYNEQFF
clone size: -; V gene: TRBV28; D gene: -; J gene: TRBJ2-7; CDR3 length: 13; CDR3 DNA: TGTGCCAGCAGTTTGCGAGGGGCCTACGAGCAGTACTTC; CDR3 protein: CASSLRGAYEQYF